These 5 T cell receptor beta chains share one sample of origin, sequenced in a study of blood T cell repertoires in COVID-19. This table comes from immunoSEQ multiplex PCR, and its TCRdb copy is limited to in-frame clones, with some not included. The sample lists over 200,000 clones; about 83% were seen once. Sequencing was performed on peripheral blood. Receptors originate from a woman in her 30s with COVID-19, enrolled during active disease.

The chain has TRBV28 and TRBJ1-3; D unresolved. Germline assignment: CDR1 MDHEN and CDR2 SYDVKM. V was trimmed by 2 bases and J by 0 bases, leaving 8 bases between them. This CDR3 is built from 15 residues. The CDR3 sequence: CASSLGLSSGNTIYF. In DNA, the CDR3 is TGTGCCAGCAGTTTAGGGCTCTCCTCTGGAAACACCATATATTTT.

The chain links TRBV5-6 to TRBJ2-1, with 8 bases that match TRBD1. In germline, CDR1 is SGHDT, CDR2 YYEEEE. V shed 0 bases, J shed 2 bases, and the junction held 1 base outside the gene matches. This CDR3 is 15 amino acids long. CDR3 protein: CASSLDRGTYNEQFF. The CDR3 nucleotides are TGTGCCAGCAGCTTGGACAGGGGGACCTACAATGAGCAGTTCTTC.

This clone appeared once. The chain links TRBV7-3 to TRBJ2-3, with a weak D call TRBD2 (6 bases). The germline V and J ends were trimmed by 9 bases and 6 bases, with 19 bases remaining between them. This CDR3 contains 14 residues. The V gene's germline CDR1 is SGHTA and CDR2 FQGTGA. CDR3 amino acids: CASARDSGRDTQYF. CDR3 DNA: TGTGCCAGTGCCAGGGATAGCGGAAGGGATACGCAGTATTTT.

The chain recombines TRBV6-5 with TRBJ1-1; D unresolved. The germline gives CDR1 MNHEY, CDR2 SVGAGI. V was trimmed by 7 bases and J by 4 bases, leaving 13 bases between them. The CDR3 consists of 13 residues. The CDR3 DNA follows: TGTGCCAGCACCTACACCCCGGGCACTGAAGCTTTCTTT. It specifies CASTYTPGTEAFF.

The CDR3 nucleotides read TGTGCCAGCTCACCGATAACTAGCGGTTATACCTACGAGCAGTACTTC. It specifies CASSPITSGYTYEQYF. V usage is TRBV18 and J usage is TRBJ2-7; 8 bases match TRBD2. The germline V gene encodes CDR1 KGHSH and CDR2 LQKENI. The CDR3 is 16 amino acids. J gave up 2 bases and V 3 bases, and 9 bases lay outside the gene matches.